The 23 T cell receptor beta chains presented below share a single source sample, sequenced in a study of T cells in Graves' hyperthyroidism and ophthalmopathy. Regions amplified from RNA transcripts were the TCR beta CDR3 regions. The TCR CDR3 first-round RT-PCR relied on the HTBI primer set. Each CDR3 protein is one row after TCRdb ran MiXCR on the multiplex PCR reads. The sample includes under 400,000 distinct CDR3 sequences, approximately 22% of them seen just once. The source material was blood. The receptors originated from a woman aged 45-59 years with Graves' hyperthyroidism.

The sample holds many counts of this clonotype. The chain is built from TRBV2 and TRBJ2-7; 7 bases match TRBD2. Trimming removed 2 bases from V and 1 base from J; junction bases left unmatched: 17. Germline V lookup: CDR1 SNHLY, CDR2 FYNNEI. The CDR3 spans 19 residues. CDR3 sequence reads: CASSELTPGGGHGSYEQYF. CDR3 in DNA: TGTGCCAGCAGTGAATTAACTCCCGGGGGAGGGCATGGTTCCTACGAGCAGTACTTC. Full variable domain (outside the CDR3, taken from reference TRBV2 and TRBJ2-7): EPEVTQTPSHQVTQMGQEVILRCVPISNHLYFYWYRQILGQKVEFLVSFYNNEISEKSEIFDDQFSVERPDGSNFTLKIRSTKLEDSAMYFCASSELTPGGGHGSYEQYFGPGTRLTVT.

As concerns this clonotype: The germline gene is not matched at one end of the junction; a read error may be the cause. The genes are TRBV7-9 and TRBJ1-1, with D possibly being TRBD1 (5 bases). The length of the CDR3 is 17 residues. Germline CDR1 reads SEHNR; CDR2 reads FQNEAQ (reference sequence). The CDR3 is CANSLAGGARRRVEAFF. DNA of the CDR3: TGTGCCAACAGCTTAGCGGGCGGGGCCAGGCGAAGGGTTGAAGCTTTCTTT.

This clonotype was counted a few times. The chain employs TRBV4-1 and TRBJ1-6, with 9 bases aligning to TRBD1. Germline-derived CDR1 and CDR2 are MGHRA and YSYEKL. This CDR3 has 15 amino acids. Unmatched junction bases numbered 0, after V lost 1 base and J lost 5 bases. The CDR3: CASSQGTGDNSPLHF. Written as DNA, the CDR3 is TGCGCCAGCAGCCAAGGGACAGGGGATAATTCACCCCTCCACTTT.

This clonotype was observed a handful of times. This chain uses TRBV6-1 with TRBJ2-5; D gene ambiguous. Germline V gene lookup returns CDR1 MNHNS and CDR2 SASEGT. The CDR3 sequence is 14 residues long. V was shortened by 2 bases and J by 3 bases, with 10 bases between the two germline ends. CDR3 protein: CASSEQKGKETQYF. The CDR3 nucleotides read TGTGCCAGCAGTGAACAGAAGGGAAAAGAGACCCAGTACTTC.

V usage is TRBV18 and J usage is TRBJ2-1; perhaps D is TRBD1 or TRBD2 (5 bases each). This CDR3 spans 15 amino acids. V lost 0 bases to trimming and J lost 10 bases, with 16 bases between them. Germline CDR1 KGHSH, CDR2 LQKENI. CDR3 amino acids: CASSPPRVLGREQFF. CDR3 DNA sequence: TGTGCCAGCTCACCACCGAGGGTGTTGGGACGAGAGCAGTTCTTC.

This clonotype appeared once. This rearrangement joins TRBV6-1 to TRBJ2-3, with 9 nucleotides matching TRBD2. The V and J ends lost 6 bases and 6 bases, in that order; junction bases with no gene match: 7. CDR1 is MNHNS, CDR2 SASEGT, per germline. This CDR3 spans 14 amino acids. The CDR3 nucleotides read TGTGCCAGCAGCGCGCTGACTAGCGGTGATACGCAGTATTTT. This sequence encodes CASSALTSGDTQYF.

This clonotype occurred many times. The chain employs TRBV20-1 and TRBJ1-5; TRBD1 matches 7 bases. Germline CDR1 reads DFQATT; CDR2 reads SNEGSKA (reference sequence). The CDR3 totals 15 residues. Unmatched junction bases numbered 9, after V lost 3 bases and J lost 4 bases. The CDR3, as DNA: TGCAGTGCTAGGGGGACAGTCTTGGGGAATCAGCCCCAGCATTTT. Translating it yields CSARGTVLGNQPQHF.

Comments on this clonotype: Relative to the germline gene, one junction end is altered; a read error may explain this. The chain is built from TRBV2 and TRBJ2-3, with 11 bases that match TRBD2. The CDR3 contains 18 residues. The germline gives CDR1 SNHLY, CDR2 FYNNEI. For the CDR3, the DNA is TGTGCCACCAGTGATTTTGAGTCTAGCGGGAGGTCCACAGATACGCAGTATTTT. The encoded protein is CATSDFESSGRSTDTQYF.

This sequence joins TRBV29-1 and TRBJ2-7; perhaps TRBD2 as D (6 bases). Trimming pared 3 bases from V and 2 bases from J, leaving 14 bases between. The length of the CDR3 is 14 residues. CDR1 and CDR2 from the germline V gene are SQVTM and ANQGSEA. The CDR3 region is CSVEFPGLPYEQYF. CDR3 bases: TGCAGCGTTGAGTTTCCGGGACTTCCCTACGAGCAGTACTTC.

This clonotype appeared a few times. The V call is TRBV20-1, the J call TRBJ2-4; D gene unclear. This CDR3 spans 14 amino acids. The V end lost 4 bases, the J end lost 1 base, and 11 bases lay between the germline ends. Germline CDR1 reads DFQATT; CDR2 reads SNEGSKA (reference sequence). CDR3 sequence: CSAIPGLAKNIQYF. The CDR3 coding sequence is TGCAGTGCTATTCCAGGCTTGGCCAAAAACATTCAGTACTTC.

There are many counts of this clonotype. The chain couples TRBV10-3 to TRBJ2-3; TRBD2 agrees at 11 bases. With 10 bases clipped from V and 2 bases from J, the junction kept 8 bases outside the gene matches. The CDR3 runs to 15 residues. The V gene's germline CDR1 is ENHRY and CDR2 SYGVKD. The CDR3 nucleotides read TGTGCCACCAAGGAGGGACTAGCGGTCACAGATACGCAGTATTTT. It yields the protein CATKEGLAVTDTQYF.

This clonotype has at least ten counts. This chain connects TRBV7-3 to TRBJ1-1; D remains ambiguous. Germline V gene sequence: CDR1 SGHTA, CDR2 FQGTGA. The V and J ends lost 3 bases and 2 bases respectively, with 16 bases between them. The CDR3 is 16 residues long. Here the CDR3 reads CASSFLLLVLNTEAFF. As DNA, the CDR3 is TGTGCCAGCAGCTTTCTCCTACTAGTTCTAAACACTGAAGCTTTCTTT.

J is TRBJ2-1 and V is TRBV19, with a tentative D call TRBD2 (5 bases). Trimming stripped 0 bases from V and 9 bases from J, with 12 bases between. The CDR3 covers 14 residues. Germline V gene sequence: CDR1 LNHDA, CDR2 SQIVND (reference sequence). DNA of the CDR3: TGTGCCAGTAGTATAGATCGAGGGCGGAGTGAGCAGTTCTTC. Its translation is CASSIDRGRSEQFF.

The V call is TRBV7-9, the J call TRBJ1-2; 8 nucleotides line up with TRBD1. Germline lookup yields CDR1 SEHNR and CDR2 FQNEAQ (reference sequence). The CDR3 length is 14 residues. Trimming removed 1 base from V and 5 bases from J; junction bases left unmatched: 3. The DNA for the CDR3 is TGTGCCAGCAGCTTAGGGACAGGGTCTTATGGCTACACCTTC. It is translated as CASSLGTGSYGYTF.

This clonotype was observed many times. V and J are TRBV27 and TRBJ2-1; 11 bases line up with TRBD2. The J segment lost 0 bases and the V segment lost 3 bases, leaving 7 bases of the junction unmatched. The CDR3 has 18 residues. Germline V CDR1 and CDR2: MNHEY, SMNVEV (reference sequence). CDR3 bases: TGTGCCAGCAGTTTGCTCCCGGGACTAGCGGCCTCCTACAATGAGCAGTTCTTC. Translating gives CASSLLPGLAASYNEQFF.

A few counts support this clonotype. The chain uses TRBV29-1 and TRBJ1-3, with D tentatively TRBD1 (6 bases). With 4 bases removed from V and 1 base from J, the gap between germline ends came to 11 bases. This CDR3 is built from 14 residues. The germline CDR1 and CDR2 sequences are SQVTM and ANQGSEA. CDR3 bases: TGCAGCGTTGTGGCAGGGGCTTCTGGAAACACCATATATTTT. This translates into CSVVAGASGNTIYF.

This clonotype was seen many times. V gene TRBV9 combines with J gene TRBJ2-7, with 7 bases matching TRBD2. The CDR3 has 14 residues. From germline, CDR1 is SGDLS and CDR2 YYNGEE. V shed 0 bases, J shed 2 bases, and the junction held 2 bases outside the gene matches. This CDR3 reads CASSVGAGAYEQYF. The DNA for the CDR3 is TGTGCCAGCAGCGTAGGGGCGGGGGCCTACGAGCAGTACTTC. Full variable domain (remainder filled in from reference TRBV9 and TRBJ2-7): DSGVTQTPKHLITATGQRVTLRCSPRSGDLSVYWYQQSLDQGLQFLIQYYNGEERAKGNILERFSAQQFPDLHSELNLSSLELGDSALYFCASSVGAGAYEQYFGPGTRLTVT.

There are many counts of this clonotype. The chain joins TRBV10-2 to TRBJ1-1; possible D gene TRBD1, 6 bases. V was trimmed by 4 bases and J by 3 bases, leaving 9 bases between them. Germline CDR1 and CDR2: WSHSY and SAAADI. The CDR3 runs to 13 residues. The chain's CDR3 is CASSGRGHTEAFF. CDR3 nucleotides: TGCGCCAGCAGTGGGCGGGGGCACACTGAAGCTTTCTTT.

A few counts support this clonotype. In DNA form, the CDR3 reads TGTGCCAGCAGCCAGACAGGTGGCTATGGCTACACCTTC. Protein: CASSQTGGYGYTF. This chain links TRBV5-4 with TRBJ1-2; D possibly corresponds to TRBD1 (6 bases). The germline gives CDR1 SGHNT, CDR2 YYREEE (reference sequence). The CDR3 consists of 13 residues. Trimming removed 4 bases at V and 4 bases at J, with 11 bases between.

This clonotype was seen repeatedly, ten times or more. This CDR3 reads CSAIPAAGDYEQYF. The CDR3 DNA follows: TGCAGTGCTATTCCGGCGGCGGGAGACTACGAGCAGTACTTC. The chain links TRBV20-1 to TRBJ2-7; 7 positions match TRBD2. After removal of 4 bases from V and 3 bases from J, the junction contained 9 bases not matched to a gene. Germline CDR1 and CDR2: DFQATT and SNEGSKA (reference sequence). This CDR3 spans 14 amino acids.

This clonotype showed up many times. The chain combines TRBV6-1 with TRBJ1-2; D is possibly TRBD1 (5 bases). V was pared by 5 bases and J by 4 bases, with 14 bases between. Germline V lookup: CDR1 MNHNS, CDR2 SASEGT. The CDR3 consists of 14 residues. As DNA, the CDR3 is TGTGCCAGCAGTCCGGCAGGGACTACCTATGGCTACACCTTC. Residues: CASSPAGTTYGYTF.

In its sample, this clonotype was seen many times. The genes are TRBV2 and TRBJ2-2; TRBD2 matches at 10 bases. Germline values: CDR1 SNHLY, CDR2 FYNNEI. V lost 6 bases, J lost 7 bases, and 8 bases stayed unmatched. The CDR3 is 15 residues long. CDR3 coding DNA: TGTGCCAGCAGGCCTACTACTAGCGGGATCGGGGAGCTGTTTTTT. This gives the protein CASRPTTSGIGELFF.

The V and J genes are TRBV19 and TRBJ2-3, with 8 bases aligning to TRBD2. This CDR3 is 15 amino acids long. Trimming at V came to 3 bases and at J to 7 bases, leaving 9 bases not matched to a gene. CDR1 LNHDA and CDR2 SQIVND come from the germline V gene (reference sequence). This chain's CDR3 is CASSMTSVLGNTQYF. The CDR3 DNA sequence: TGTGCCAGTAGTATGACTAGCGTCCTGGGGAATACGCAGTATTTT.